Listed here are 22 T cell receptor beta chains from one sample, sequenced in a study of OX40 agonist ivuxolimab in advanced cancers. Clones were read by immunoSEQ multiplex PCR, and TCRdb kept only the in-frame ones, dropping some. This sample has about 48,000 clones, with approximately 78% found just once. The sequenced sample was CD4+ or CD8+ T cells sorted from blood, obtained in a trial of the OX40 agonist ivuxolimab. The receptors stem from an adult with an advanced solid tumor such as melanoma, head and neck, liver or kidney cancer.

CDR3 bases: TGTGCCAGCAGGGTCTTGAGCTCCTACAATGAGCAGTTCTTC. Translation: CASRVLSSYNEQFF. The chain combines TRBV9 with TRBJ2-1; D unresolved. V dropped 5 bases and J dropped 0 bases, with 9 bases sitting between them. Germline-derived CDR1 and CDR2 are SGDLS and YYNGEE. The CDR3 extends over 14 amino acids.

V usage is TRBV11-2 and J usage is TRBJ2-7; D is ambiguous. Germline V gives CDR1 SGHAT, CDR2 FQNNGV. Trimming took off 6 bases at V and 3 bases at J, with 21 bases between the two ends. The CDR3 runs to 16 residues. CDR3: CASRQSTSPRFYEQYF. The CDR3 DNA follows: TGTGCCAGCAGACAGTCAACCAGCCCAAGGTTCTACGAGCAGTACTTC.

This chain links TRBV15 with TRBJ2-7, with 9 bases matching TRBD2. V dropped 2 bases and J dropped 6; count of bases not matched to a gene: 5. CDR1 is LNHNV, CDR2 YYDKDF, per germline (reference sequence). The CDR3 extends over 14 amino acids. The CDR3 loop is CATSRSLAGVEQYF. The CDR3, as DNA: TGTGCCACCAGCAGATCGTTAGCGGGAGTCGAGCAGTACTTC.

CDR3 protein: CAWRVAGGPYF. The CDR3 nucleotides are TGTGCCTGGAGAGTCGCGGGAGGGCCGTATTTT. This chain uses TRBV30 with TRBJ2-3, with 9 bases identical to TRBD2. CDR3 size: 11 residues. Trimming cost V 3 bases and J 14 bases; bases outside gene matches: 6. CDR1 GTSNPN and CDR2 SVGIG come from the germline V gene (reference sequence).

This chain uses TRBV6-1 with TRBJ1-5; no firm D call. The V and J ends lost 5 bases and 0 bases respectively, with 8 bases between them. Germline values: CDR1 MNHNS, CDR2 SASEGT. The CDR3 covers 14 residues. The CDR3, as DNA: TGTGCCAGCAGTTCGGACGGTAGCAATCAGCCCCAGCATTTT. As protein: CASSSDGSNQPQHF.

The chain combines TRBV19 with TRBJ1-2, with 8 nucleotides matching TRBD1. Trimming took 2 bases from V and 9 from J; bases not matched to a gene: 8. The CDR3 extends over 14 amino acids. Germline V lookup: CDR1 LNHDA, CDR2 SQIVND (reference sequence). CDR3 sequence (DNA): TGTGCCAGTAGTATACCCGACAGGGGACGAAGCTACACCTTC. Encoded protein: CASSIPDRGRSYTF.

The V gene is TRBV11-2, the J gene TRBJ2-7; a weak D match, TRBD1 (5 bases). CDR3 size: 15 residues. Germline assignment: CDR1 SGHAT and CDR2 FQNNGV. V was clipped by 6 bases and J by 4 bases, with 19 bases between them. CDR3 protein: CASRQSTWGRYEQYF. In nucleotides, the CDR3 is TGTGCCAGCAGACAATCCACCTGGGGCCGTTACGAGCAGTACTTC.

The rearrangement links TRBV10-2 to TRBJ2-1; the D is unclear. Trimming stripped 7 bases from V and 6 bases from J, with 16 bases between. Germline CDR1 reads WSHSY; CDR2 reads SAAADI. This CDR3 is 14 amino acids long. CDR3 in amino acids: CASKSLLPANEQFF. The CDR3 DNA sequence: TGCGCCAGCAAAAGCCTCCTTCCAGCCAATGAGCAGTTCTTC.

The chain links TRBV9 to TRBJ1-2; 7 bases align to TRBD1. J was trimmed by 0 bases and V by 3 bases; bases with no gene match: 8. This CDR3 contains 16 residues. Germline-derived CDR1 and CDR2 are SGDLS and YYNGEE. For the CDR3, the DNA is TGTGCCAGCAGCGAGGGGCAGGGGGAGGCTAACTATGGCTACACCTTC. Its protein is CASSEGQGEANYGYTF.

The chain employs TRBV7-8 and TRBJ1-5; D call uncertain. Germline values: CDR1 SGHVS, CDR2 FQNEAQ. The CDR3 is 17 amino acids. V lost 2 bases, J lost 0 bases, and 14 bases lay in between. CDR3 bases: TGTGCCAGCAGCTTATTCTCCCACGGGTATAGCAATCAGCCCCAGCATTTT. The encoded protein is CASSLFSHGYSNQPQHF.

The chain recombines TRBV7-2 with TRBJ1-3; TRBD1 might be the D (5 bases). The germline V and J ends were trimmed by 2 bases and 0 bases, with 20 bases remaining between them. The germline V gene encodes CDR1 SGHTA and CDR2 FQGNSA. The CDR3 runs to 19 residues. The CDR3 sequence: CASSLYGGEGDNSGNTIYF. CDR3 coding DNA: TGTGCCAGCAGCTTATACGGGGGAGAGGGCGATAACTCTGGAAACACCATATATTTT. Based on the CDR3 plus reference TRBV7-2 and TRBJ1-3, the full variable domain is GAGVSQSPSNKVTEKGKDVELRCDPISGHTALYWYRQSLGQGLEFLIYFQGNSAPDKSGLPSDRFSAERTGGSVSTLTIQRTQQEDSAVYLCASSLYGGEGDNSGNTIYFGEGSWLTVV.

The rearrangement uses TRBV9 and TRBJ1-6, with TRBD1 as a possible D gene (6 bases). The CDR3 sequence is 14 residues long. Germline V gene lookup returns CDR1 SGDLS and CDR2 YYNGEE. The V end lost 5 bases, the J end lost 10 bases, and 16 bases lay between the germline ends. The CDR3 bases are TGTGCCAGCAGAGCAACAGGGCAGGGGTCACCCCTCCACTTT. It codes for CASRATGQGSPLHF.

This rearrangement joins TRBV6-6 to TRBJ1-2, with D possibly TRBD1 on 6 matching bases. The CDR3 spans 14 residues. Germline assignment: CDR1 MNHNY and CDR2 SVGAGI (reference sequence). Trimming removed 7 bases at V and 4 bases at J, with 16 bases between. The CDR3 protein is CASTSQGGGYGYTF. The CDR3 DNA sequence: TGTGCCAGCACCTCACAGGGAGGAGGCTATGGCTACACCTTC.

This chain joins TRBV2 and TRBJ2-5, with 16 bases fitting TRBD2. V was pared by 4 bases and J by 5 bases, with 10 bases of the junction left unmatched. The CDR3 covers 18 residues. CDR1 and CDR2 (germline): SNHLY, FYNNEI. The CDR3 nucleotides read TGTGCCAGCAGTGCTGAAAGGGGACTAGCGGGAGGGCTGGAGACCCAGTACTTC. This sequence encodes CASSAERGLAGGLETQYF.

The chain is built from TRBV5-4 and TRBJ1-4, with a possible D match to TRBD1 (6 bases). V gave up 3 bases and J gave up 7 bases, with 16 bases separating them. The CDR3 covers 15 residues. Per the germline V gene, CDR1 is SGHNT and CDR2 is YYREEE (reference sequence). For the CDR3, the DNA is TGTGCCAGCAGCTCGATACAGGGCAGCAGTGAAAAACTGTTTTTT. Protein product: CASSSIQGSSEKLFF.

The rearrangement links TRBV7-2 to TRBJ2-7; possible D gene TRBD1, 5 bases. The ends were cut back, 1 base at V and 4 bases at J, with 11 bases in the middle. Looked up from germline, CDR1 is SGHTA and CDR2 is FQGNSA. The CDR3 covers 14 residues. CDR3 bases: TGTGCCAGCAGCTTAGGGGGCTCCCTATACGAGCAGTACTTC. Encoded protein: CASSLGGSLYEQYF.

Written as DNA, the CDR3 is TGTGCCAGCAGCTTAGAAGGGGTGTGGAACACTGAAGCTTTCTTT. It yields the protein CASSLEGVWNTEAFF. This chain joins TRBV11-2 and TRBJ1-1, with D perhaps matching TRBD1 (5 bases). Germline CDR1 SGHAT, CDR2 FQNNGV. V was pared by 0 bases and J by 1 base, with 9 bases between. The CDR3 length is 15 residues.

The V and J genes are TRBV5-4 and TRBJ2-7; 10 positions agree with TRBD2. The CDR3 totals 14 residues. Germline lookup yields CDR1 SGHNT and CDR2 YYREEE (reference sequence). V lost 4 bases to trimming and J lost 3 bases; unmatched junction nucleotides: 4. The CDR3 DNA reads as TGTGCCAGCAGCGCTGGACTAGCGGTCTACGAGCAGTACTTC. Amino acid sequence: CASSAGLAVYEQYF.

This chain joins TRBV5-1 and TRBJ2-3; 8 bases align to TRBD1. The CDR3 consists of 16 residues. Germline CDR1 and CDR2: SGHRS and YFSETQ. V trimming: 4 bases; J trimming: 1 base; junction bases outside the gene matches: 8. This CDR3 reads CASSSLPQGGTDTQYF. The CDR3 DNA reads as TGCGCCAGCAGCAGCCTCCCACAGGGGGGCACAGATACGCAGTATTTT.

This clone appeared a few times. The CDR3 DNA reads TGTGCCAGCAGTCAACAGGGTTTAGGGGAAAAACTGTTTTTT. Its protein is CASSQQGLGEKLFF. J is TRBJ1-4 and V is TRBV6-5; maybe TRBD1 (6 bases). With 5 bases removed from V and 8 bases from J, the gap between germline ends came to 15 bases. CDR3 size: 14 residues. Germline CDR1 reads MNHEY; CDR2 reads SVGAGI.

The chain recombines TRBV2 with TRBJ1-4; D perhaps matches TRBD1 (5 bases). This CDR3 region has 16 residues. Germline values: CDR1 SNHLY, CDR2 FYNNEI. The V end was cut by 2 bases, the J end by 7 bases, with 17 bases between. In nucleotides, the CDR3 is TGTGCCAGCAGTGAATCTGGGGGGGTTCACGGTGAAAAACTGTTTTTT. Translation gives CASSESGGVHGEKLFF. Using reference TRBV2 and TRBJ1-4 for the parts outside the CDR3, the full variable domain is EPEVTQTPSHQVTQMGQEVILRCVPISNHLYFYWYRQILGQKVEFLVSFYNNEISEKSEIFDDQFSVERPDGSNFTLKIRSTKLEDSAMYFCASSESGGVHGEKLFFGSGTQLSVL.

Turning to this clone: Its ends do not fully match the called genes, so a read error is possible. This sequence joins TRBV18 and TRBJ1-1; D possibly corresponds to TRBD1 (6 bases). The CDR3 has 13 residues. Per germline, CDR1 KGHSH and CDR2 LQKENI. The CDR3 coding sequence is TGTGCCAGCTCGCCACAGGGTGACACTGAAGCTTTCTTT. Translated, it gives CASSPQGDTEAFF.